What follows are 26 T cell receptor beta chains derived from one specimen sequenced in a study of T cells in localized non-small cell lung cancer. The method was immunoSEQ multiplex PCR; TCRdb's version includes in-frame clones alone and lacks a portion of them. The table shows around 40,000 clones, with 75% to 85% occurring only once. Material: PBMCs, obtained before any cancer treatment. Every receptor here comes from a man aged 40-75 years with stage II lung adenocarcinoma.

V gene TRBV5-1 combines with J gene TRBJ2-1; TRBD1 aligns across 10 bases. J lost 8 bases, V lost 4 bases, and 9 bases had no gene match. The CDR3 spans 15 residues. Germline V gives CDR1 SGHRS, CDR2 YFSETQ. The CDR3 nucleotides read TGCGCCAGCAGCCCAGACAGGGGGCGAGGGGATGAGCAGTTCTTC. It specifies CASSPDRGRGDEQFF.

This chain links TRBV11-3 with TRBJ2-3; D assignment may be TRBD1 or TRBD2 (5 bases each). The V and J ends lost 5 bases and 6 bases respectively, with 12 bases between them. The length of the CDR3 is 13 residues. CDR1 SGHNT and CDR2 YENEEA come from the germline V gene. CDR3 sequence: CASSRGVGDTQYF. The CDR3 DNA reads TGTGCCAGCAGCAGAGGGGTGGGGGATACGCAGTATTTT. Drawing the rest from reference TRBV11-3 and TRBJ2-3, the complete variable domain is EAGVVQSPRYKIIEKKQPVAFWCNPISGHNTLYWYLQNLGQGPELLIRYENEEAVDDSQLPKDRFSAERLKGVDSTLKIQPAELGDSAVYLCASSRGVGDTQYFGPGTRLTVL.

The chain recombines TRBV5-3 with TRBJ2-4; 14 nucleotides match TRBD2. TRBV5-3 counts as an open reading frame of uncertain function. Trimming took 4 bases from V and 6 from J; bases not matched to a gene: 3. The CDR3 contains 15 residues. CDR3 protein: CARSRTSGRRNIQYF. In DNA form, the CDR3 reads TGTGCCAGAAGCCGGACTAGCGGGAGGAGAAACATTCAGTACTTC.

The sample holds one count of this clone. CDR3 amino acids: CAWSVGSRQNYGYTF. The CDR3 DNA sequence: TGTGCCTGGAGTGTAGGAAGCCGGCAGAACTATGGCTACACCTTC. The chain carries TRBV30 and TRBJ1-2; D gene unclear. There are 15 residues in the CDR3. Germline V gene sequence: CDR1 GTSNPN, CDR2 SVGIG (reference sequence). V was clipped by 0 bases and J by 2 bases, with 13 bases between them.

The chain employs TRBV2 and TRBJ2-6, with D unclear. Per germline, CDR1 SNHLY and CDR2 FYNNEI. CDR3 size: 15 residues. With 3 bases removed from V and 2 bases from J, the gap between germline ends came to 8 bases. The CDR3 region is CASSEGRAGANVLTF. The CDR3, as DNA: TGTGCCAGCAGTGAGGGCCGCGCTGGGGCCAACGTCCTGACTTTC.

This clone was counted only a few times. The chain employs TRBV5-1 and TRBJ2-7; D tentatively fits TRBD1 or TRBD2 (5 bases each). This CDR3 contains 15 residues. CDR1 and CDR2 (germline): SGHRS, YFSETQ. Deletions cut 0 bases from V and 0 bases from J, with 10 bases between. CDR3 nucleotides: TGCGCCAGCAGCTTGGGAGGGGCAAACTCCTACGAGCAGTACTTC. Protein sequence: CASSLGGANSYEQYF.

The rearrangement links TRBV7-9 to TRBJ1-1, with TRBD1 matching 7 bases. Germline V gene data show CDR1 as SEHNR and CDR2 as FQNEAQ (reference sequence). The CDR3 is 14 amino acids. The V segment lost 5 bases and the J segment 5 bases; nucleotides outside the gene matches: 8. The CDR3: CASSRQQGKTEAFF. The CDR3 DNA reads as TGTGCCAGCAGCCGACAACAGGGGAAGACTGAAGCTTTCTTT.

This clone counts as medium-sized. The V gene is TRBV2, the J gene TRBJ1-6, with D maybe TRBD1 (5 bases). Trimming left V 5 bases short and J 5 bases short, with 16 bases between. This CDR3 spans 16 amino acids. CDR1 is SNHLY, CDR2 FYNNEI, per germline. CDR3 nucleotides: TGTGCCAGCAGTCTCATGGGAGGGGCCAATAATTCACCCCTCCACTTT. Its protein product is CASSLMGGANNSPLHF.

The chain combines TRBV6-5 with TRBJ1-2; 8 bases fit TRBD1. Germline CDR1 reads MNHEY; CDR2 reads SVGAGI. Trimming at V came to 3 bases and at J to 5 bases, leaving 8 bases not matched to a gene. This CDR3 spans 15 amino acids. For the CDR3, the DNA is TGTGCCAGCAGTTATTCTCAGGGGGCGGAGTATGGCTACACCTTC. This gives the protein CASSYSQGAEYGYTF.

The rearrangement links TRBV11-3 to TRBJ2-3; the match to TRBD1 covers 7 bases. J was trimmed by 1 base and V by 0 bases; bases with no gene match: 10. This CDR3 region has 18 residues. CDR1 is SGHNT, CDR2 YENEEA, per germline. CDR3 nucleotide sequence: TGTGCCAGCAGCTTAGATTCGGGGCAGGGGGATGGCACAGATACGCAGTATTTT. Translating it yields CASSLDSGQGDGTDTQYF.

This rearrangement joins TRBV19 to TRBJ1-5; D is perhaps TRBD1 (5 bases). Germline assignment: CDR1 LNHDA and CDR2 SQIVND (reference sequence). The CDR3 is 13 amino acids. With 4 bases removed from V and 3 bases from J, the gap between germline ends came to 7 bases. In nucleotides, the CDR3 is TGTGCCAGTAGTAGGGACTCCAATCAGCCCCAGCATTTT. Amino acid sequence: CASSRDSNQPQHF.

CDR3 nucleotide sequence: TGTGCCAGCACCGCGGACAGGAATGAGCAGTTCTTC. Its protein product is CASTADRNEQFF. The chain has TRBV2 and TRBJ2-1; 7 bases match TRBD1. The germline V gene has CDR1 SNHLY and CDR2 FYNNEI. Losses at the gene ends were 7 bases for V and 7 bases for J; bases not matched to a gene: 4. The CDR3 loop spans 12 amino acids.

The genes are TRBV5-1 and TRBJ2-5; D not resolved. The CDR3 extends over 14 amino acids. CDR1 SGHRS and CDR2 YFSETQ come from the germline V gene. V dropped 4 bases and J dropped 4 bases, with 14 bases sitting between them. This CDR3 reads CASSQSQSGETQYF. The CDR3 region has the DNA TGCGCCAGCAGCCAGAGCCAGTCGGGAGAGACCCAGTACTTC.

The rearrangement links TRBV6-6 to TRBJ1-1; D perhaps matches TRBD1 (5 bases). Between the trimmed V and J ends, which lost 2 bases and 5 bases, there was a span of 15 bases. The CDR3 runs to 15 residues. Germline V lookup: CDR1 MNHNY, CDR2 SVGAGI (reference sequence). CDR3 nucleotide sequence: TGTGCCAGCAGTTACGGGGACGGGGGAGAGACTGAAGCTTTCTTT. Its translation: CASSYGDGGETEAFF.

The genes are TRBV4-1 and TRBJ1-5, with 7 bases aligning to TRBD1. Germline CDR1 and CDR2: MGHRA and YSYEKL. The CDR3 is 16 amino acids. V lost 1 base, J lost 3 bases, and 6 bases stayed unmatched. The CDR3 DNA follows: TGCGCCAGCAGCCAAGTGTACGGACAGGACAATCAGCCCCAGCATTTT. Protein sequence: CASSQVYGQDNQPQHF.

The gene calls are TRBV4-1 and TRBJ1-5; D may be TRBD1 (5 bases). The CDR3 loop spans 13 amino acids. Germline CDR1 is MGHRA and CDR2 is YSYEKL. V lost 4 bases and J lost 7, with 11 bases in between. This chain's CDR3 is CASSLHRFQPQHF. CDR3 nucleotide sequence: TGCGCCAGCAGCCTCCACAGGTTCCAGCCCCAGCATTTT.

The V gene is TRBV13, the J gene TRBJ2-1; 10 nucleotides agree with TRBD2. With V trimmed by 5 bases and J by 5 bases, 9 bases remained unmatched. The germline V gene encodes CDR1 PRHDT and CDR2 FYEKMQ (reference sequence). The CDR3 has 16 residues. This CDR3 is CASSRTSGRLDNEQFF. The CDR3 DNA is TGTGCCAGCAGCCGGACTAGCGGTCGGTTGGACAATGAGCAGTTCTTC.

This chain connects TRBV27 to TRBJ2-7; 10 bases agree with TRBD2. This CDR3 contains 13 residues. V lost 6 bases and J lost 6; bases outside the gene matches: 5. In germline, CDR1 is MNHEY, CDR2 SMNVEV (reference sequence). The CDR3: CASRGLAYSEQYF. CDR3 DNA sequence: TGTGCCAGCAGGGGACTAGCGTACAGCGAGCAGTACTTC.

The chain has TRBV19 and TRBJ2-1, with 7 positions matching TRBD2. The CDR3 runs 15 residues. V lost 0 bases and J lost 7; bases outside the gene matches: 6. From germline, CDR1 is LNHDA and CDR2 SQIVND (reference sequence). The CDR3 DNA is TGTGCCAGTAGTATAGAGGGACTACCAGGGAATGAGCAGTTCTTC. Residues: CASSIEGLPGNEQFF.

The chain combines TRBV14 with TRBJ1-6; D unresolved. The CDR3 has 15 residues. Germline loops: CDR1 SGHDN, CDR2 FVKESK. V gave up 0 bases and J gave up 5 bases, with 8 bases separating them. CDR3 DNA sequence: TGTGCCAGCAGCCAAGAAACGGCAGATAATTCACCCCTCCACTTT. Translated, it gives CASSQETADNSPLHF.

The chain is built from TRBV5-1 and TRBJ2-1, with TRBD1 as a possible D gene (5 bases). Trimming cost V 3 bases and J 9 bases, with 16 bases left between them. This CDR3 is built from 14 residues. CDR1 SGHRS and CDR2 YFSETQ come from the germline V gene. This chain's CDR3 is CASSYRTGSLEQFF. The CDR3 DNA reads TGCGCCAGCAGCTACAGAACAGGTAGCCTTGAGCAGTTCTTC.

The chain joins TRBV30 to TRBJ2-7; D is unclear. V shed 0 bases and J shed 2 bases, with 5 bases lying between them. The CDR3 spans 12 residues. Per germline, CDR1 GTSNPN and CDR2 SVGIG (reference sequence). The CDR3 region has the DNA TGTGCCTGGAGTGTAGGAACCTACGAGCAGTACTTC. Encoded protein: CAWSVGTYEQYF.

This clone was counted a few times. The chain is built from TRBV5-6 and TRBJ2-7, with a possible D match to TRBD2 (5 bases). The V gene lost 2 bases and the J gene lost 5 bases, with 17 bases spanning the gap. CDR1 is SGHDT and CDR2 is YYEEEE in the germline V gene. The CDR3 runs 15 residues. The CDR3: CASSFYQLVSNEQYF. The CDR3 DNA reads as TGTGCCAGCAGCTTTTACCAACTAGTCTCTAACGAGCAGTACTTC.

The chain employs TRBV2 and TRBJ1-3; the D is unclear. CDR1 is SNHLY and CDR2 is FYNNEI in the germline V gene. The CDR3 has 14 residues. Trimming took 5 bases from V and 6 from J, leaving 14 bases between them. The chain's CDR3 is CASSLRREENTIYF. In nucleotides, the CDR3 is TGTGCCAGCAGTCTAAGGCGGGAAGAAAACACCATATATTTT. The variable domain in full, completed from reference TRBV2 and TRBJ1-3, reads EPEVTQTPSHQVTQMGQEVILRCVPISNHLYFYWYRQILGQKVEFLVSFYNNEISEKSEIFDDQFSVERPDGSNFTLKIRSTKLEDSAMYFCASSLRREENTIYFGEGSWLTVV.

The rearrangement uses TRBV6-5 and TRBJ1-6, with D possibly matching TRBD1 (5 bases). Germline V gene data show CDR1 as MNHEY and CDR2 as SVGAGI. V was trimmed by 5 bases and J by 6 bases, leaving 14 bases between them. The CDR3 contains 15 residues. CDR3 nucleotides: TGTGCCAGCAGTGGGTCGAGGGGCTCTAATTCACCCCTCCACTTT. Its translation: CASSGSRGSNSPLHF.

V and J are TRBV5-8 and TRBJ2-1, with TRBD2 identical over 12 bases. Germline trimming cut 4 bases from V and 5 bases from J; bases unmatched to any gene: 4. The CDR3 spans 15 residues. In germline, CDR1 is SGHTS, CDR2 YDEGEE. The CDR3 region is CASSRGLAGNNEQFF. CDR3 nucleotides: TGTGCCAGCAGCCGGGGACTAGCGGGCAACAATGAGCAGTTCTTC. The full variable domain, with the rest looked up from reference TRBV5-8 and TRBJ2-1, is EAGVTQSPTHLIKTRGQQATLRCSPISGHTSVYWYQQALGLGLQFLLWYDEGEERNRGNFPPRFSGRQFPNYSSELNVNALELEDSALYLCASSRGLAGNNEQFFGPGTRLTVL.